A single sample gave rise to the 15 T cell receptor beta chains below, sequenced in a study of CD8+ T cells in alopecia areata. Extracted RNA was reverse transcribed, and the resulting cDNA served as sequencing template. The method was immunoSEQ multiplex PCR; TCRdb's version includes in-frame clones alone and lacks a portion of them. This table holds approximately 150,000 clones, around 87% found once. The material sequenced was CD8+ T cells sorted from blood, taken at week 0. All receptors derive from a human donor with alopecia areata.

With regard to this clone: This CDR3 is also generated by other DNA sequences in the sample. The V call is TRBV9, the J call TRBJ2-2; D is ambiguous. V lost 0 bases, J lost 4 bases, and 4 bases lay in between. The CDR3 runs 13 residues. Germline CDR1 is SGDLS and CDR2 is YYNGEE. This chain's CDR3 is CASSVGGTGELFF. The CDR3 nucleotides read TGTGCCAGCAGCGTAGGGGGCACCGGGGAGCTGTTTTTT.

The rearrangement joins TRBV13 to TRBJ2-1; D gene unclear. The CDR3 is 12 residues long. The V end was cut by 2 bases, the J end by 5 bases, with 4 bases between. Germline assignment: CDR1 PRHDT and CDR2 FYEKMQ (reference sequence). The CDR3 sequence: CASSLNDNEQFF. The DNA of the CDR3 is TGTGCCAGCAGCTTAAACGACAATGAGCAGTTCTTC. Based on the CDR3 plus reference TRBV13 and TRBJ2-1, the full variable domain is AAGVIQSPRHLIKEKRETATLKCYPIPRHDTVYWYQQGPGQDPQFLISFYEKMQSDKGSIPDRFSAQQFSDYHSELNMSSLELGDSALYFCASSLNDNEQFFGPGTRLTVL.

The chain is built from TRBV19 and TRBJ2-2; D might be TRBD2 (6 bases). V was trimmed by 3 bases and J by 3 bases, leaving 11 bases between them. The germline gives CDR1 LNHDA, CDR2 SQIVND (reference sequence). The CDR3 covers 15 residues. For the CDR3, the DNA is TGTGCCAGTAGTATTGGAGGGGAGGACACCGGGGAGCTGTTTTTT. As protein: CASSIGGEDTGELFF.

This clone has more than one count but fewer than ten. Other DNA sequences within the sample encode an identical CDR3. The rearrangement links TRBV6-6 to TRBJ2-5; the D gene could be TRBD1 or TRBD2 (5 bases each). With 2 bases removed from V and 0 bases from J, the gap between germline ends came to 7 bases. Germline loops: CDR1 MNHNY, CDR2 SVGAGI (reference sequence). The CDR3 spans 14 residues. This CDR3 reads CASSYEGNQETQYF. DNA of the CDR3: TGTGCCAGCAGTTACGAGGGGAACCAAGAGACCCAGTACTTC.

The chain combines TRBV4-1 with TRBJ2-7; D not resolved. The CDR3 loop spans 12 amino acids. Trimming removed 0 bases at V and 7 bases at J, with 7 bases between. CDR1 and CDR2 (germline): MGHRA, YSYEKL. CDR3 in amino acids: CASSQDLGEQYF. The CDR3 DNA follows: TGCGCCAGCAGCCAAGATCTGGGGGAGCAGTACTTC.

This sequence joins TRBV4-1 and TRBJ1-2; D unresolved. This CDR3 is built from 17 residues. Germline-derived CDR1 and CDR2 are MGHRA and YSYEKL. The germline V and J ends were trimmed by 4 bases and 4 bases, with 22 bases remaining between them. This CDR3 is CASSRVGRPSDAYGYTF. The CDR3 nucleotides read TGCGCCAGCAGCCGCGTAGGAAGGCCTTCTGACGCCTATGGCTACACCTTC.

The chain employs TRBV19 and TRBJ1-1; unclear D gene. This CDR3 has 12 residues. Germline lookup yields CDR1 LNHDA and CDR2 SQIVND (reference sequence). V was clipped by 10 bases and J by 6 bases, with 15 bases between them. The CDR3 DNA sequence: TGTGCCACTACGAAGGGTATCGCTGAAGCTTTCTTT. Translated: CATTKGIAEAFF.

The gene calls are TRBV29-1 and TRBJ1-1, with 7 bases that match TRBD1. CDR1 and CDR2 from the germline V gene are SQVTM and ANQGSEA. V was pared by 2 bases and J by 1 base, with 4 bases of the junction left unmatched. The CDR3 sequence is 14 residues long. The CDR3 here is CSVELAGGNTEAFF. As DNA, the CDR3 is TGCAGCGTTGAACTGGCAGGGGGGAACACTGAAGCTTTCTTT.

The chain carries TRBV15 and TRBJ2-1; 12 bases are shared with TRBD2. The V segment lost 3 bases and the J segment 13 bases; nucleotides outside the gene matches: 19. Germline values: CDR1 LNHNV, CDR2 YYDKDF (reference sequence). The CDR3 loop spans 18 amino acids. CDR3 nucleotides: TGTGCCACCAGCAGTCGTCTCACCGATGGACTAGCGGGATTGGTTCAGTTCTTC. Its protein product is CATSSRLTDGLAGLVQFF.

The chain carries TRBV28 and TRBJ1-1; a possible D gene is TRBD1 (5 bases). The CDR3 has 14 amino acids. Per germline, CDR1 MDHEN and CDR2 SYDVKM. V gave up 2 bases and J gave up 1 base, with 8 bases separating them. CDR3 region: CASSLGGTNTEAFF. CDR3 coding DNA: TGTGCCAGCAGTTTAGGGGGGACGAACACTGAAGCTTTCTTT.

The chain combines TRBV29-1 with TRBJ2-5; tentative D call: TRBD2 (6 bases). V was shortened by 1 base and J by 11 bases, with 17 bases between the two germline ends. The CDR3 has 13 residues. Germline V gives CDR1 SQVTM, CDR2 ANQGSEA. CDR3 in DNA: TGCAGCGTTGAAGGACAACTCCCGGCGGGGCAGTACTTC. Amino acids: CSVEGQLPAGQYF.

This clone was seen once. The J gene is TRBJ2-7, the V gene TRBV27; 7 bases align to TRBD1. V was clipped by 7 bases and J by 4 bases; unmatched bases: 13. Germline V gives CDR1 MNHEY, CDR2 SMNVEV (reference sequence). The CDR3 extends over 15 amino acids. The CDR3 here is CASKRSGTAFYEQYF. DNA of the CDR3: TGTGCCAGCAAGCGCTCCGGGACAGCATTTTACGAGCAGTACTTC.

Points on this clone: A read error may account for a junction end that differs from germline. The chain is built from TRBV7-7 and TRBJ2-2; TRBD2 might be the D (5 bases). This CDR3 has 16 amino acids. Looked up from germline, CDR1 is SSHAT and CDR2 is FNYEAQ (reference sequence). The CDR3 here is CASSPRTQDYTGELFF. The CDR3 DNA reads TGTGCTAGCAGCCCTAGGACTCAAGACTACACCGGGGAGCTGTTTTTT.

Here the CDR3 DNA reads TGTGCCAGCAGGACTAGCGGGGGCTCCTACGAGCAGTACTTC. This sequence encodes CASRTSGGSYEQYF. V and J are TRBV27 and TRBJ2-7; TRBD2 matches 12 bases. The CDR3 consists of 14 residues. Per germline, CDR1 MNHEY and CDR2 SMNVEV (reference sequence). V lost 6 bases to trimming and J lost 0 bases; unmatched junction nucleotides: 0.

This chain links TRBV5-1 with TRBJ2-1; 10 bases agree with TRBD1. The CDR3 consists of 14 residues. With V trimmed by 3 bases and J by 6 bases, 3 bases remained unmatched. CDR1 is SGHRS and CDR2 is YFSETQ in the germline V gene. The CDR3 DNA reads as TGCGCCAGCAGCTGGGGGACAGGGGTCAATGAGCAGTTCTTC. It is translated as CASSWGTGVNEQFF. Filled out from reference TRBV5-1 and TRBJ2-1, the complete variable domain reads KAGVTQTPRYLIKTRGQQVTLSCSPISGHRSVSWYQQTPGQGLQFLFEYFSETQRNKGNFPGRFSGRQFSNSRSEMNVSTLELGDSALYLCASSWGTGVNEQFFGPGTRLTVL.